The entry that follows covers one TCR beta chain sequence. This clonotype was observed a few times. No cognate antigen has been identified for it. No much larger clonotype is one base removed from it; base qualities were not supplied. The data were produced on an Illumina HiSeq 1500. TCRdb reanalyzed the raw reads on its own, using fastp at Q25 for trimming and MiXCR for clone calling, and kept in-frame beta chains. Every distinct CDR3 protein forms one entry, paired with its most common genes and DNA. The sample table lists a few hundred thousand distinct CDR3 sequences, over 7.5% of them with a count of one. The ten most abundant clones make up approximately 4.5% of the sample. The sample originates from a study of T cell repertoires in cytomegalovirus infection (dated by TCRdb to the late 2010s). About the full investigation: Donor HLA type was relevant to the analysis, because carriage of CMV infection together with the matching HLA type was indicated by public TCR beta signatures.

The paper's findings and limits, for the study overall: In both this cohort and an independent approximately 350-donor cohort, the cumulative frequency of public TCR beta family members distinguished carriers of CMV infection plus the relevant HLA type. In the ex vivo response, HLA-C-restricted CMV-specific TCR beta clonotypes were dominant, and in two of eight donors the single most frequent clonotype came from this HLA-C-restricted group.

Relative to germline, V is 4 bases shorter and J is 7 bases shorter, with 13 bases between their ends. The CDR3, cysteine through phenylalanine, is 14 amino acids long. The CDR3 DNA has 42 bases and is translated from base 1. Based on the germline V gene, the CDR1 and CDR2 sequences are LGHNA and YSLEER. Sample: PBMCs. The chain is made from TRBV4-3 and TRBJ2-2; a confident D gene designation cannot be given. The TCR sequence derives from a human donor in good health (CMV status not recorded). Some clones in this sample may be carry-over from other donors' samples. The sequenced DNA: TGCGCCAGCAGCCGAGAAGGCGTGCACGGGGAGCTGTTTTTT. It translates as CASSREGVHGELFF.